The T cell receptor (beta chain) under discussion was sequenced for a study of regulatory T cells in long-lasting Graves disease. Findings of the study overall: Newly diagnosed Graves' patients had higher TCR diversity than persistent ones.

Sequencing libraries for TCR beta were prepared with iRepertoire HTBI primers and Arm-PCR of CDR3 regions. A single record per CDR3 protein comes from TCRdb applying MiXCR to the multiplex PCR reads. The data contain 450,000 to 500,000 distinct CDR3 sequences, 16% of them singletons. Time point meaning: newly diagnosed GD, antithyroid drugs for less than 3 months. RNA isolated from PBMCs was used to make the TCR library. EDTA tubes were used for drawing approximately 9 milliliters of peripheral blood. Ten or more counts support this clonotype. Antigen specificity is unknown. The sample was also linked to a second study, of T cells in Graves' hyperthyroidism and ophthalmopathy. From that report: The HTBI set primed first-round TCR CDR3 RT-PCR. The model forecast ophthalmopathy, anticipating it by a median approximately 6.1 months before onset.

This receptor was taken from a man aged 40-50 years with Graves disease. The sequenced sample was peripheral blood mononuclear cells (PBMCs), obtained at new diagnosis, from a patient treated with antithyroid drugs.

DNA for the CDR3: TGTGCCTGGGAGTTAGCGGGTCTGAGGGAGCAGTACTTC. The encoded protein is CAWELAGLREQYF. The chain employs TRBV30 and TRBJ2-7, with 7 bases identical to TRBD2. CDR1 is GTSNPN, CDR2 SVGIG, per germline (reference sequence). CDR3 length: 13 residues. J gave up 7 bases and V 5 bases, and 11 bases lay outside the gene matches.